This T cell receptor (beta chain) was obtained from a study of blood T cell repertoires in COVID-19. As for the study in general: T cells, B-cell-depleted T cells, or PBMCs provided the cDNA or gDNA that served as material.

The study counted Cohort 3 donors as recovered given two negative PCRs, clearance, or symptom resolution. Trimming at V came to 0 bases and at J to 5 bases, leaving 11 bases not matched to a gene. Germline lookup yields CDR1 LGHNA and CDR2 YSLEER. There are 19 residues in the CDR3. Source study methods: Reference gene primer amplification yielded estimated nucleated cell counts. Here immunoSEQ multiplex PCR was the method, and the copy in TCRdb shows in-frame clones only, minus some. The V and J calls and the clone size are those of that table, but D and trimming were determined from the DNA. Of 150,000 to 200,000 clones listed, 88% are singletons.

The rearrangement links TRBV4-3 to TRBJ2-3, with TRBD2 identical over 13 bases. This sequence was found in a woman between 50 and 59 years old who had recovered from COVID-19. Sequencing was performed on PBMCs or T cells enriched from blood (not recorded which). The CDR3 protein is CASSQDRGTSGTRGDTQYF. The CDR3, as DNA: TGCGCCAGCAGCCAAGATCGGGGGACTAGCGGGACCCGCGGAGATACGCAGTATTTT.